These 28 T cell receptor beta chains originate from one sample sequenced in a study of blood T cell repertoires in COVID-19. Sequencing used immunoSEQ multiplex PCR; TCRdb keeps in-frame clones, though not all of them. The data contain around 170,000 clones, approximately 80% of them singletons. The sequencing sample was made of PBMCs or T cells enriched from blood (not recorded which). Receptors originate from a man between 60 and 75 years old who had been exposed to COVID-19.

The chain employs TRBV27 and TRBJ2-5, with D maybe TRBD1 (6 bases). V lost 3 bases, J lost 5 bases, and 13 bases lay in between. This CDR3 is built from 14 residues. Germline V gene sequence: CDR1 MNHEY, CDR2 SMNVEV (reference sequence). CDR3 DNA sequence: TGTGCCAGCAGTTTTTTACAGGGACCGGAGACCCAGTACTTC. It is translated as CASSFLQGPETQYF.

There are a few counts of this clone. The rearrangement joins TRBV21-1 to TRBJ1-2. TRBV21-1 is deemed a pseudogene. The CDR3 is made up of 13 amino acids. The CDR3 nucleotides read TGTGCCAGCAGCTATACGGTGAAACCGGGCTACACCTTC. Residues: CASSYTVKPGYTF.

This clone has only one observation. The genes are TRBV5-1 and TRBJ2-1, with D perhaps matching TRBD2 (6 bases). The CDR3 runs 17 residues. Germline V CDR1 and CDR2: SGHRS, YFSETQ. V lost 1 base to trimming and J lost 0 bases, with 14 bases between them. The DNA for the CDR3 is TGCGCCAGCAGCTTGACAAGCGGGTCGAGCTCCTACAATGAGCAGTTCTTC. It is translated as CASSLTSGSSSYNEQFF.

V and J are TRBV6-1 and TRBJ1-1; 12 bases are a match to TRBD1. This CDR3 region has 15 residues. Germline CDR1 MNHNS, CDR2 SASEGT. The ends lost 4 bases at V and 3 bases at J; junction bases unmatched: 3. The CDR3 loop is CASSGDRGRYTEAFF. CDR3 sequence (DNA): TGTGCCAGCAGTGGGGACAGGGGGCGGTACACTGAAGCTTTCTTT.

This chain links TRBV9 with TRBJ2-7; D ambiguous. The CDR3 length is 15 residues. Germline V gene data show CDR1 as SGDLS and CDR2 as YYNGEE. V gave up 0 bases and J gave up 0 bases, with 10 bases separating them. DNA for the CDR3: TGTGCCAGCAGCGTAGCGGATGCTAGCTCCTACGAGCAGTACTTC. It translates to CASSVADASSYEQYF.

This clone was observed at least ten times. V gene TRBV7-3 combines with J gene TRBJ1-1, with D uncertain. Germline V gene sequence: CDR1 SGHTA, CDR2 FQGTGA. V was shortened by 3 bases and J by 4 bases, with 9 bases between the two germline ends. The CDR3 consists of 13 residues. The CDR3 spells CASSLGRLTEAFF. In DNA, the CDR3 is TGTGCCAGCAGCTTGGGGAGACTCACTGAAGCTTTCTTT.

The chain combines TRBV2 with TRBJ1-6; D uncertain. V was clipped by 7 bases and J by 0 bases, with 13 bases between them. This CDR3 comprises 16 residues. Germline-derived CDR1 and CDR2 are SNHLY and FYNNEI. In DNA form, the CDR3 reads TGTGCCAGCACTCAGCAGGCCAGCTCCTATAATTCACCCCTCCACTTT. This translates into CASTQQASSYNSPLHF.

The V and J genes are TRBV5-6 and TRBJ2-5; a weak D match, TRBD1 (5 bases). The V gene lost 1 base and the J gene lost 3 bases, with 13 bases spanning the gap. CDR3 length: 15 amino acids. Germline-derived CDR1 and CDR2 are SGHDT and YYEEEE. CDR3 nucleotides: TGTGCCAGCAGCTTGTCCGGCCAGGGTGAAGAGACCCAGTACTTC. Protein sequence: CASSLSGQGEETQYF.

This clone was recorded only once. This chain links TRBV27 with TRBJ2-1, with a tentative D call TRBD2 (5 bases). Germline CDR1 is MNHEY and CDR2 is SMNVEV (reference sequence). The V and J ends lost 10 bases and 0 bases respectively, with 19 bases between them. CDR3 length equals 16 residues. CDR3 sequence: CATFSAAGSSYNEQFF. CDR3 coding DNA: TGTGCCACTTTTTCGGCGGCGGGTTCCTCCTACAATGAGCAGTTCTTC.

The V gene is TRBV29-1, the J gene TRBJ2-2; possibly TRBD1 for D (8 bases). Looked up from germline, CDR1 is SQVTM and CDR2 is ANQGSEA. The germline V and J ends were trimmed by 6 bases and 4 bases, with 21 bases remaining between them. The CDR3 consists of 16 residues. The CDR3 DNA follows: TGCAGCGTCGCCTCAGGGGGCGGGAGTATCACCGGGGAGCTGTTTTTT. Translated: CSVASGGGSITGELFF.

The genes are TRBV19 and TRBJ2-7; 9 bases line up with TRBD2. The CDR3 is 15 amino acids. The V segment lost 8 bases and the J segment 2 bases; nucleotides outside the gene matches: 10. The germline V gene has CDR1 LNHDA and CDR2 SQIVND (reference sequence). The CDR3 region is CASGKDASGAYEQYF. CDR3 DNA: TGTGCCAGTGGAAAAGATGCTAGCGGGGCCTACGAGCAGTACTTC.

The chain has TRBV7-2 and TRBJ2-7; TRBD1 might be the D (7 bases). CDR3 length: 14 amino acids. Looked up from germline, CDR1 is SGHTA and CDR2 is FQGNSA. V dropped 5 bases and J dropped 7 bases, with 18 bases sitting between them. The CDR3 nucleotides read TGTGCCAGCAGCCCCAGAGGCCAGGGGGGAGAGCAGTACTTC. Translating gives CASSPRGQGGEQYF.

CDR3 DNA: TGTGCCAGCAGCGTAGGAGGGCTTGAAGGAAACACCATATATTTT. It yields the protein CASSVGGLEGNTIYF. The chain combines TRBV9 with TRBJ1-3; D is ambiguous. CDR1 and CDR2 from the germline V gene are SGDLS and YYNGEE. CDR3 length: 15 amino acids. The V and J ends lost 0 bases and 4 bases respectively, with 11 bases between them.

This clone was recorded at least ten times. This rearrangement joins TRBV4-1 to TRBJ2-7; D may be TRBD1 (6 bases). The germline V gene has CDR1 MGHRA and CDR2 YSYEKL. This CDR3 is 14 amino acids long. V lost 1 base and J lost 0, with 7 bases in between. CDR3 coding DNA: TGCGCCAGCAGCCAAGGGGACACCTCCTACGAGCAGTACTTC. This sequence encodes CASSQGDTSYEQYF.

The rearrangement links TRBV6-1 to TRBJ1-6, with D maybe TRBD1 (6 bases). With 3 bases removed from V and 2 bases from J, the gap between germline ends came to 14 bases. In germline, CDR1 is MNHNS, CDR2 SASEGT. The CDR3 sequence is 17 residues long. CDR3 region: CASSEGTPLTYNSPLHF. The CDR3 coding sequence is TGTGCCAGCAGTGAGGGGACACCGCTCACCTATAATTCACCCCTCCACTTT.

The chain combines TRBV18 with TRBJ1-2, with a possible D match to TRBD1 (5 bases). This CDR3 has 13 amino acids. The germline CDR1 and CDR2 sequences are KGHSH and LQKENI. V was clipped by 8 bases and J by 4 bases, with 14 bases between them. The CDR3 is CASRVGPAYGYTF. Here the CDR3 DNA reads TGTGCCAGCCGGGTGGGGCCCGCCTATGGCTACACCTTC.

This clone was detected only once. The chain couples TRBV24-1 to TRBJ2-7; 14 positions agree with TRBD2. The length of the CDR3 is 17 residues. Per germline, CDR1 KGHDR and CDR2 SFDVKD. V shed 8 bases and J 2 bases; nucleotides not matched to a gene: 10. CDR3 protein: CATTGGTSGSYPYEQYF. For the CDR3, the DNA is TGTGCCACCACCGGAGGGACTAGCGGGAGTTACCCCTACGAGCAGTACTTC.

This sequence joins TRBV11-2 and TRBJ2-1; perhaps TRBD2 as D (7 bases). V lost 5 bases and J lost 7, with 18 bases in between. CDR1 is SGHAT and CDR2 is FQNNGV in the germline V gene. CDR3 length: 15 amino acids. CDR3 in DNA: TGTGCCAGCAGCGTCCGGGGGGCGCGGGATAATGAGCAGTTCTTC. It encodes CASSVRGARDNEQFF.

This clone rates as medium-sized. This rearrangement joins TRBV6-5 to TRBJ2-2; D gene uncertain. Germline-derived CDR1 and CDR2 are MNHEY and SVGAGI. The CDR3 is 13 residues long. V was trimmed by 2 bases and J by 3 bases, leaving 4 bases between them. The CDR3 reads CASSYQDTGELFF. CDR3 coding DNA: TGTGCCAGCAGTTACCAGGACACCGGGGAGCTGTTTTTT.

The DNA for the CDR3 is TGTGCCACCAGCATCCTAGCGGGGGGATACAATGAGCAGTTCTTC. Its translation: CATSILAGGYNEQFF. V is TRBV15 and J is TRBJ2-1; 11 bases fit TRBD2. The CDR3 has 15 amino acids. The trim removed 4 bases at V and 4 bases at J, leaving 3 bases unmatched. Per germline, CDR1 LNHNV and CDR2 YYDKDF (reference sequence).

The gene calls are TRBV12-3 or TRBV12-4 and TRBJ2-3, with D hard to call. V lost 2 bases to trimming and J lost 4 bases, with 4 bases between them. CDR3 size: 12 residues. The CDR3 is CASSLPSDTQYF. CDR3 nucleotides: TGTGCCAGCAGTTTACCCTCAGATACGCAGTATTTT.

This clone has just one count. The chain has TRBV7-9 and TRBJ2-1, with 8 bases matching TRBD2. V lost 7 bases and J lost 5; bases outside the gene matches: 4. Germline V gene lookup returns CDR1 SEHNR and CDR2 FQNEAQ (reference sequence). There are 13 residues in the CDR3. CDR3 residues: CASNGRGHNEQFF. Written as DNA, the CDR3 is TGTGCCAGCAACGGGAGGGGCCACAATGAGCAGTTCTTC. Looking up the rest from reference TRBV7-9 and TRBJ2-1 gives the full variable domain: DTGVSQNPRHKITKRGQNVTFRCDPISEHNRLYWYRQTLGQGPEFLTYFQNEAQLEKSRLLSDRFSAERPKGSFSTLEIQRTEQGDSAMYLCASNGRGHNEQFFGPGTRLTVL.

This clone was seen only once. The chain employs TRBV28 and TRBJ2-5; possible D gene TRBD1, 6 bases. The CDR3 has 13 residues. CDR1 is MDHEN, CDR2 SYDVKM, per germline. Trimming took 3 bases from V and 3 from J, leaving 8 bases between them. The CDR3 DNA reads TGTGCCAGCAGTTTCAACAGGGAAGAGACCCAGTACTTC. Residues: CASSFNREETQYF.

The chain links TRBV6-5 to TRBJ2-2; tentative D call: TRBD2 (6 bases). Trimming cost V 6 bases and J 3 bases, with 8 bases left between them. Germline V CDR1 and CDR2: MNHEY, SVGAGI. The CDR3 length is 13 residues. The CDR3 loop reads CASRTGDTGELFF. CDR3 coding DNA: TGTGCCAGCAGGACGGGAGACACCGGGGAGCTGTTTTTT.

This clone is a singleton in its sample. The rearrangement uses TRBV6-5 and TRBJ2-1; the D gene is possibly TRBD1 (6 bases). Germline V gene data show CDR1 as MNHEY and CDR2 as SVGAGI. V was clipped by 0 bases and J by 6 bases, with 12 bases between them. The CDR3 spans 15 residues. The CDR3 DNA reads TGTGCCAGCAGTTACTCCAGGGGCTGGGGCAATGAGCAGTTCTTC. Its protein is CASSYSRGWGNEQFF.

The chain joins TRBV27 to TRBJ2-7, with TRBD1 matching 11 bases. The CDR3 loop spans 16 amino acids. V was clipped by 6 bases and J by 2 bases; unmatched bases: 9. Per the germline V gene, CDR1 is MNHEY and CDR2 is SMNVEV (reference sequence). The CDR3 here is CASSPGDRGFTYEQYF. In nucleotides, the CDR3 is TGTGCCAGCAGCCCAGGGGACAGGGGGTTTACCTACGAGCAGTACTTC.

CDR3 coding DNA: TGTGCCAGCAGCTTACTGGCGGGGGAGGTCACAGATACGCAGTATTTT. The encoded protein is CASSLLAGEVTDTQYF. The V and J genes are TRBV7-3 and TRBJ2-3; TRBD2 matches 7 bases. Germline CDR1 is SGHTA and CDR2 is FQGTGA. CDR3 size: 16 residues. V dropped 2 bases and J dropped 2; count of bases not matched to a gene: 7.

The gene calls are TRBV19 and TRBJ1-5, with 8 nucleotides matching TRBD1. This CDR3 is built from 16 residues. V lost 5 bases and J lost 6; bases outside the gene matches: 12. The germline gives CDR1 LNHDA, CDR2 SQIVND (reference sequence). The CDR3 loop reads CASSLSTGERVQPQHF. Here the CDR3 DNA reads TGTGCCAGTAGTCTCTCGACAGGGGAGAGGGTTCAGCCCCAGCATTTT. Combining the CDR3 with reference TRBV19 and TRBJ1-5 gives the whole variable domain DGGITQSPKYLFRKEGQNVTLSCEQNLNHDAMYWYRQDPGQGLRLIYYSQIVNDFQKGDIAEGYSVSREKKESFPLTVTSAQKNPTAFYLCASSLSTGERVQPQHFGDGTRLSIL.